The 7 T cell receptor beta chains presented below share a single source sample, sequenced in a study of shared clonotypes between healthy human individuals. The protocol was immunoSEQ multiplex PCR, while the TCRdb copy is restricted to in-frame clones and leaves out a portion. The sample has some 1 million clones; about 75% are singletons. Material: memory CD4+ T cells sorted from blood. Specified subset: CD45RA-negative fraction. The receptor source for this set is a man aged 18 to 29 in good health.

V usage is TRBV28 and J usage is TRBJ1-2; 9 bases line up with TRBD1. The V gene's germline CDR1 is MDHEN and CDR2 SYDVKM. V shed 8 bases, J shed 0 bases, and the junction held 10 bases outside the gene matches. The CDR3 sequence is 16 residues long. The chain's CDR3 is CASGFGQGSSNYGYTF. The DNA of the CDR3 is TGTGCCAGCGGGTTCGGACAGGGGTCTTCTAACTATGGCTACACCTTC.

The CDR3, as DNA: TGTGCCAGCAGCCCGGGACGGTGGGAGCAAGAGACCCAGTACTTC. Its protein product is CASSPGRWEQETQYF. V is TRBV14 and J is TRBJ2-5; the D gene could be TRBD1 or TRBD2 (5 bases each). V was shortened by 4 bases and J by 2 bases, with 14 bases between the two germline ends. Germline CDR1 reads SGHDN; CDR2 reads FVKESK. The CDR3 has 15 residues.

The chain joins TRBV1 to TRBJ2-7; TRBD2, the table's D call, was not compared with the DNA. TRBV1 is marked as a pseudogene. This CDR3 is 16 amino acids long. CDR3 in DNA: TGCACCAGCAGCCAAGTTTTGGGAGAGCGGGGATACGAGCAGTACTTC. It is translated as CTSSQVLGERGYEQYF.

The chain employs TRBV5-6 and TRBJ2-7; D gene unclear. CDR1 and CDR2 (germline): SGHDT, YYEEEE. V gave up 6 bases and J gave up 4 bases, with 14 bases separating them. There are 13 residues in the CDR3. CDR3 sequence (DNA): TGTGCCAGCATCCACTCAAAAGGGTACGAGCAGTACTTC. Its translation: CASIHSKGYEQYF.

The chain employs TRBV5-6 and TRBJ2-7; no clear D. Germline loops: CDR1 SGHDT, CDR2 YYEEEE. Trimming left V 6 bases short and J 0 bases short, with 10 bases between. The CDR3 is 13 amino acids. CDR3 in amino acids: CASTFLGSYEQYF. CDR3 nucleotide sequence: TGTGCCAGCACCTTTCTTGGCTCCTACGAGCAGTACTTC. Full variable domain (remainder filled in from reference TRBV5-6 and TRBJ2-7): DAGVTQSPTHLIKTRGQQVTLRCSPKSGHDTVSWYQQALGQGPQFIFQYYEEEERQRGNFPDRFSGHQFPNYSSELNVNALLLGDSALYLCASTFLGSYEQYFGPGTRLTVT.

This rearrangement joins TRBV4-3 to TRBJ2-3, with a weak D call TRBD2 (5 bases). This CDR3 has 17 residues. Germline CDR1 LGHNA, CDR2 YSLEER. Between the trimmed V and J ends, which lost 0 bases and 2 bases, there was a span of 15 bases. This CDR3 reads CASSQEYWTPDTDTQYF. The DNA for the CDR3 is TGCGCCAGCAGCCAAGAATATTGGACTCCTGACACAGATACGCAGTATTTT.

The chain recombines TRBV27 with TRBJ2-7; the match to TRBD2 covers 7 bases. CDR3 size: 15 residues. V shed 0 bases and J 3 bases; nucleotides not matched to a gene: 5. The germline CDR1 and CDR2 sequences are MNHEY and SMNVEV (reference sequence). The CDR3 sequence: CASSLSGGSIYEQYF. The CDR3, as DNA: TGTGCCAGCAGTTTATCCGGGGGGTCTATCTACGAGCAGTACTTC.